This T cell receptor (beta chain) was sequenced in a study of T cell responses to AZD1222 COVID-19 vaccine. On this clone itself: Its antigen is not known.

The table came from immunoSEQ multiplex PCR; TCRdb's copy has only in-frame clones and leaves some out. The table has about 130,000 clones, more than 75% seen once. The study, taken as a whole, reports: When two AZD1222 doses had been given, Spike-specific TCR breadth and depth rose. There were repertoire samples only from the period after the peak T cell response.

Recipients boosted at about 4 weeks or about 12 weeks are pooled. This specimen was peripheral blood, taken 28 days after the second AZD1222 dose. This sequence originates from an adult who received the AZD1222 COVID-19 vaccine.

In nucleotides, the CDR3 is TGTGCCATCAGTGAGTCCGGGTCCTATGGCTACACCTTC. Amino acid sequence: CAISESGSYGYTF. J is TRBJ1-2 and V is TRBV10-3; D unresolved. The CDR3 runs 13 residues. Germline CDR1 ENHRY, CDR2 SYGVKD. V was pared by 0 bases and J by 4 bases, with 6 bases between.